The table lists the clone carrying this T cell receptor (beta chain) with many counts. The data belong to a study of T-cell reconstitution after alpha-beta-depleted transplantation in children. Unique molecular identifiers were used in preparing the TCRbeta library. TCRdb recomputed calls from the PCR reads with MiXCR, one row per CDR3 protein. Here the sample spans about 230,000 distinct CDR3 sequences, approximately 9.9% being singletons. From germline, CDR1 is SGHKS and CDR2 YYEKEE (reference sequence). The V end lost 6 bases, the J end lost 2 bases, and 24 bases lay between the germline ends. The CDR3 consists of 17 residues.

Sequenced material: PBMCs from the stem cell graft donor, taken from the stem cell graft. V and J are TRBV5-5 and TRBJ2-7; tentatively, D is TRBD1 (6 bases). This receptor was obtained from a human donor who donated a stem cell graft to a child with SCID. In nucleotides, the CDR3 is TGTGCCAGCAACCCCCAGGGGCCTAAAATGCCCACCTACGAGCAGTACTTC. It codes for CASNPQGPKMPTYEQYF. Looking up the rest from reference TRBV5-5 and TRBJ2-7 gives the full variable domain: DAGVTQSPTHLIKTRGQQVTLRCSPISGHKSVSWYQQVLGQGPQFIFQYYEKEERGRGNFPDRFSARQFPNYSSELNVNALLLGDSALYLCASNPQGPKMPTYEQYFGPGTRLTVT.